Below, 29 T cell receptor beta chains from the same sample are listed, as sequenced in a study of control samples from healthy donors and cancer patients. Here immunoSEQ multiplex PCR was the method, and the copy in TCRdb shows in-frame clones only, minus some. This sample carries 75,000 to 90,000 clones, approximately 89% of them seen once, and the ten largest clones take 7.2%. The sequencing sample was made of blood. The receptors originated from a man in his forties or fifties in good health.

The V gene is TRBV7-9, the J gene TRBJ1-6, with a weak D call TRBD1 (5 bases). V lost 1 base to trimming and J lost 10 bases, with 14 bases between them. Germline V gene lookup returns CDR1 SEHNR and CDR2 FQNEAQ (reference sequence). CDR3 length: 15 amino acids. The chain's CDR3 is CASSLGGGVGSPLHF. DNA for the CDR3: TGTGCCAGCAGCTTAGGTGGAGGGGTGGGCTCACCCCTCCACTTT.

The gene calls are TRBV30 and TRBJ2-7, with D perhaps being TRBD1 or TRBD2 (5 bases each). The germline V gene encodes CDR1 GTSNPN and CDR2 SVGIG (reference sequence). This CDR3 spans 16 amino acids. Trimming removed 1 base at V and 0 bases at J, with 16 bases between. This CDR3 is CAWSGGRGRTSYEQYF. The CDR3 bases are TGTGCCTGGAGTGGTGGCCGGGGACGGACCTCCTACGAGCAGTACTTC. Full variable domain (remainder filled in from reference TRBV30 and TRBJ2-7): SQTIHQWPATLVQPVGSPLSLECTVEGTSNPNLYWYRQAAGRGLQLLFYSVGIGQISSEVPQNLSASRPQDRQFILSSKKLLLSDSGFYLCAWSGGRGRTSYEQYFGPGTRLTVT.

This clone was seen just once. This sequence joins TRBV15 and TRBJ1-6; D remains ambiguous. Germline V gene sequence: CDR1 LNHNV, CDR2 YYDKDF (reference sequence). Trimming cost V 0 bases and J 5 bases, with 8 bases left between them. The CDR3 is 15 amino acids. For the CDR3, the DNA is TGTGCCACCAGCAGAGATGGTGGGAATAATTCACCCCTCCACTTT. Residues: CATSRDGGNNSPLHF.

This clone has more than one count but fewer than ten. The V and J genes are TRBV29-1 and TRBJ1-5; D unresolved. The V end was cut by 6 bases, the J end by 11 bases, with 14 bases between. Germline V gene lookup returns CDR1 SQVTM and CDR2 ANQGSEA. The CDR3 covers 11 residues. The CDR3 here is CSVGSSVAQHF. CDR3 DNA sequence: TGCAGCGTAGGGTCTTCCGTGGCCCAGCATTTT.

Written as DNA, the CDR3 is TGTGCCAGTAGTATATTCCAGGGAGGGTCGAACACCGGGGAGCTGTTTTTT. Amino acid sequence: CASSIFQGGSNTGELFF. The V and J genes are TRBV19 and TRBJ2-2; TRBD2 aligns across 7 bases. The germline V gene encodes CDR1 LNHDA and CDR2 SQIVND (reference sequence). Trimming at V came to 2 bases and at J to 0 bases, leaving 6 bases not matched to a gene. The CDR3 contains 17 residues.

V and J are TRBV30 and TRBJ1-1; D may be TRBD1 (6 bases). Per germline, CDR1 GTSNPN and CDR2 SVGIG (reference sequence). This CDR3 spans 14 amino acids. V was shortened by 0 bases and J by 4 bases, with 12 bases between the two germline ends. The CDR3 nucleotides read TGTGCCTGGAGTGTCTTAGGGGGTACCACTGAAGCTTTCTTT. Protein sequence: CAWSVLGGTTEAFF.

With regard to this clone: In the same sample, other DNA sequences code for this CDR3. The chain's CDR3 is CASSPGGYGYTF. The CDR3 region has the DNA TGTGCCAGCAGCCCGGGGGGCTATGGCTACACCTTC. The genes are TRBV11-2 and TRBJ1-2; a weak D match, TRBD1 (5 bases). Germline loops: CDR1 SGHAT, CDR2 FQNNGV. This CDR3 has 12 amino acids. V was pared by 5 bases and J by 4 bases, with 8 bases between.

The chain's CDR3 is CAWSRGTTNEKLFF. DNA for the CDR3: TGTGCCTGGAGTCGCGGCACAACTAATGAAAAACTGTTTTTT. V is TRBV30 and J is TRBJ1-4, with unresolved D. The CDR3 extends over 14 amino acids. Trimming stripped 2 bases from V and 0 bases from J, with 7 bases between. CDR1 GTSNPN and CDR2 SVGIG come from the germline V gene (reference sequence).

Within the sample, this clone is large. The chain combines TRBV6-2 or TRBV6-3 with TRBJ2-3, with 9 bases fitting TRBD2. V lost 2 bases, J lost 6 bases, and 12 bases stayed unmatched. CDR3 size: 17 residues. Germline loops: CDR1 MNHEY, CDR2 SVGEGT. The CDR3, as DNA: TGTGCCAGCAGTTACCCACCCTTGGCGGGGGGGCCGGATACGCAGTATTTT. Its protein product is CASSYPPLAGGPDTQYF.

The chain joins TRBV5-1 to TRBJ2-7, with 7 bases lining up with TRBD2. This CDR3 spans 14 amino acids. Trimming removed 0 bases from V and 2 bases from J; junction bases left unmatched: 2. The V gene's germline CDR1 is SGHRS and CDR2 YFSETQ. The CDR3 reads CASSLEREAYEQYF. In DNA, the CDR3 is TGCGCCAGCAGCTTGGAACGGGAGGCCTACGAGCAGTACTTC.

The rearrangement joins TRBV6-5 to TRBJ2-3; 14 bases align to TRBD2. The CDR3 extends over 15 amino acids. Losses at the gene ends were 5 bases for V and 6 bases for J; bases not matched to a gene: 4. Germline V gene lookup returns CDR1 MNHEY and CDR2 SVGAGI. CDR3 loop: CASSLGLAGADTQYF. CDR3 sequence (DNA): TGTGCCAGCAGTCTGGGACTAGCGGGGGCGGATACGCAGTATTTT.

This rearrangement joins TRBV27 to TRBJ1-5; 7 bases fit TRBD1. V shed 1 base and J 5 bases; nucleotides not matched to a gene: 5. This CDR3 is built from 15 residues. The germline V gene encodes CDR1 MNHEY and CDR2 SMNVEV (reference sequence). CDR3 nucleotide sequence: TGTGCCAGCAGTTTATACGGACAGGTTTATCAGCCCCAGCATTTT. This gives the protein CASSLYGQVYQPQHF.

This clone has a single count. V gene TRBV6-5 combines with J gene TRBJ1-1, with a weak D call TRBD1 (5 bases). Germline CDR1 MNHEY, CDR2 SVGAGI. Trimming pared 4 bases from V and 4 bases from J, leaving 13 bases between. The CDR3 is made up of 14 amino acids. CDR3: CASSWDRGGTEAFF. DNA for the CDR3: TGTGCCAGCAGTTGGGATAGGGGTGGCACTGAAGCTTTCTTT.

As concerns this clone: The CDR3 does not close with the conserved phenylalanine or tryptophan, likely indicating a read error. The limits of the CDR3 on the DNA are not certain, so only TCRdb's listed CDR3 is given. The chain uses TRBV29-1 and TRBJ1-1. The CDR3 length is 12 residues, termini included. Germline V lookup: CDR1 SQVTM, CDR2 ANQGSEA. The CDR3: CSVEDRQGMRGI.

V is TRBV11-3 and J is TRBJ2-1, with D perhaps matching TRBD2 (6 bases). Germline V CDR1 and CDR2: SGHNT, YENEEA. This CDR3 is built from 15 residues. The V gene lost 1 base and the J gene lost 8 bases, with 15 bases spanning the gap. The chain's CDR3 is CASSLVSGTPDEQFF. The DNA for the CDR3 is TGTGCCAGCAGCTTAGTCTCCGGGACTCCGGATGAGCAGTTCTTC.

This rearrangement joins TRBV7-9 to TRBJ1-3; D is perhaps TRBD1 (5 bases). The CDR3 is 15 residues long. Germline CDR1 and CDR2: SEHNR and FQNEAQ (reference sequence). V was pared by 5 bases and J by 4 bases, with 15 bases between. CDR3 amino acids: CASSQAPGVGNTIYF. The DNA of the CDR3 is TGTGCCAGCAGCCAGGCGCCGGGGGTGGGAAACACCATATATTTT.

This clone was seen a single time. The chain combines TRBV6-5 with TRBJ1-2; 9 nucleotides align to TRBD1. V shed 4 bases, J shed 6 bases, and the junction held 9 bases outside the gene matches. Germline CDR1 is MNHEY and CDR2 is SVGAGI. The CDR3 is 15 residues long. CDR3 in DNA: TGTGCCAGCAGTTCTTCCGGGACAGGGACTCATGGCTACACCTTC. Encoded protein: CASSSSGTGTHGYTF.

A few counts support this clone. The V gene is TRBV2, the J gene TRBJ1-1; D is perhaps TRBD1 (6 bases). Trimming pared 6 bases from V and 2 bases from J, leaving 13 bases between. Germline V gene lookup returns CDR1 SNHLY and CDR2 FYNNEI. The CDR3 is 14 residues long. The CDR3 loop is CASSLRGGNTEAFF. DNA for the CDR3: TGTGCCAGCAGCCTCAGGGGAGGTAACACTGAAGCTTTCTTT.

This rearrangement joins TRBV10-3 to TRBJ2-5; D might be TRBD1 (7 bases). CDR1 is ENHRY and CDR2 is SYGVKD in the germline V gene. V lost 9 bases to trimming and J lost 5 bases, with 16 bases between them. The CDR3 contains 13 residues. The CDR3 bases are TGTGCCATGCGTAACGGGGGACAGGAGACCCAGTACTTC. Amino acids: CAMRNGGQETQYF.

In its sample, this clone was seen once. The chain has TRBV21-1 and TRBJ2-3; TRBD2 was called by the table and not checked on the DNA. TRBV21-1 is given as a pseudogene. The CDR3 has 18 amino acids. CDR3 sequence reads: CASSKTNGAGGGTDTQYF. The CDR3 DNA reads as TGTGCCAGCAGCAAAACCAACGGCGCTGGAGGGGGCACAGATACGCAGTATTTT.

The genes are TRBV18 and TRBJ1-2; 7 nucleotides agree with TRBD1. This CDR3 comprises 17 residues. The V segment lost 4 bases and the J segment 4 bases; nucleotides outside the gene matches: 15. Germline V gene lookup returns CDR1 KGHSH and CDR2 LQKENI. The CDR3 sequence: CASSQLTGAGGLYGYTF. In DNA form, the CDR3 reads TGTGCCAGCTCACAATTAACAGGGGCCGGGGGCCTCTATGGCTACACCTTC.

This clone has a handful of counts. The chain uses TRBV25-1 and TRBJ2-5; D possibly matches TRBD1 or TRBD2 (6 bases each). The CDR3 has 15 amino acids. Trimming stripped 2 bases from V and 2 bases from J, with 12 bases between. Germline CDR1 MGHDK, CDR2 SYGVNS. The CDR3 protein is CASSERRGLQETQYF. CDR3 sequence (DNA): TGTGCCAGCAGTGAAAGGAGGGGGTTACAAGAGACCCAGTACTTC.

The chain has TRBV7-9 and TRBJ1-1; possible D gene TRBD1, 5 bases. CDR3 length: 12 residues. Trimming shortened V by 4 bases and J by 7 bases, and 10 bases separated the two germline ends. Germline lookup yields CDR1 SEHNR and CDR2 FQNEAQ (reference sequence). CDR3 in DNA: TGTGCCAGCAGCTCAGGGACGTTTGAAGCTTTCTTT. The encoded protein is CASSSGTFEAFF. Full variable domain (remainder filled in from reference TRBV7-9 and TRBJ1-1): DTGVSQNPRHKITKRGQNVTFRCDPISEHNRLYWYRQTLGQGPEFLTYFQNEAQLEKSRLLSDRFSAERPKGSFSTLEIQRTEQGDSAMYLCASSSGTFEAFFGQGTRLTVV.

The chain carries TRBV7-9 and TRBJ1-2; TRBD1 matches at 12 bases. V shed 4 bases, J shed 4 bases, and the junction held 4 bases outside the gene matches. CDR1 and CDR2 (germline): SEHNR, FQNEAQ (reference sequence). The CDR3 consists of 15 residues. DNA of the CDR3: TGTGCCAGCAGCTCCCGGGACAGGGGGCCCTATGGCTACACCTTC. Translation gives CASSSRDRGPYGYTF.

The table lists this clone with a count of one. V usage is TRBV27 and J usage is TRBJ2-7; D gene ambiguous. V lost 5 bases and J lost 0, with 8 bases in between. The CDR3 has 13 residues. CDR1 is MNHEY, CDR2 SMNVEV, per germline (reference sequence). DNA for the CDR3: TGTGCCAGCAGTCCCGCGAGCTCCTACGAGCAGTACTTC. It is translated as CASSPASSYEQYF.

The chain carries TRBV5-1 and TRBJ1-1; D not resolved. Germline V gene lookup returns CDR1 SGHRS and CDR2 YFSETQ. Deletions cut 0 bases from V and 1 base from J, with 7 bases between. The CDR3 contains 14 residues. CDR3 nucleotides: TGCGCCAGCAGCTTGGTCGCGGCGAACACTGAAGCTTTCTTT. This encodes CASSLVAANTEAFF. The entire variable domain, with the rest obtained from reference TRBV5-1 and TRBJ1-1, is as follows: KAGVTQTPRYLIKTRGQQVTLSCSPISGHRSVSWYQQTPGQGLQFLFEYFSETQRNKGNFPGRFSGRQFSNSRSEMNVSTLELGDSALYLCASSLVAANTEAFFGQGTRLTVV.

This sequence joins TRBV19 and TRBJ1-1, with D unclear. V lost 7 bases, J lost 6 bases, and 18 bases lay in between. The CDR3 loop spans 14 amino acids. Per germline, CDR1 LNHDA and CDR2 SQIVND (reference sequence). CDR3 sequence (DNA): TGTGCCAGTACCACATATGGATATGTCGCTGAAGCTTTCTTT. This codes for CASTTYGYVAEAFF.

The rearrangement joins TRBV7-9 to TRBJ2-1; the match to TRBD2 covers 11 bases. There are 16 residues in the CDR3. The J segment lost 8 bases and the V segment lost 5 bases, leaving 11 bases of the junction unmatched. CDR1 is SEHNR, CDR2 FQNEAQ, per germline (reference sequence). CDR3 loop: CASSISGGAKFYEQFF. DNA for the CDR3: TGTGCCAGCAGCATTAGCGGGGGGGCGAAATTCTATGAGCAGTTCTTC.

The chain combines TRBV12-3 or TRBV12-4 with TRBJ2-1; no reliable D call. Trimming pared 4 bases from V and 11 bases from J, leaving 12 bases between. The CDR3 sequence is 12 residues long. The CDR3, as DNA: TGTGCCAGCAGTTCCTCAACCCCTAAGCAGTTCTTC. Encoded protein: CASSSSTPKQFF.